The 3 T cell receptor beta chains below come from one sample, sequenced in a study of blood T cell repertoires in COVID-19. Using immunoSEQ multiplex PCR, the repertoire was profiled, and TCRdb retains in-frame clones only, with some absent. Of approximately 130,000 clones in the sample, approximately 85% were seen once. Sequencing was carried out using peripheral blood. The receptors were sampled from a human donor in a cohort sampled during active COVID-19.

V usage is TRBV6-5 and J usage is TRBJ1-6; the match to TRBD1 covers 7 bases. Trimming took 0 bases from V and 8 from J; bases not matched to a gene: 4. Germline V gives CDR1 MNHEY, CDR2 SVGAGI. This CDR3 has 15 amino acids. CDR3 loop: CASSYSWDSYSPLHF. DNA of the CDR3: TGTGCCAGCAGTTACTCGTGGGACAGCTATTCACCCCTCCACTTT.

The rearrangement joins TRBV20-1 to TRBJ1-4; tentatively, D is TRBD1 (5 bases). Germline-derived CDR1 and CDR2 are DFQATT and SNEGSKA (reference sequence). CDR3 length: 14 amino acids. V gave up 3 bases and J gave up 2 bases, with 10 bases separating them. DNA of the CDR3: TGCAGTGCTAGTGCCGGGACTACTAATGAAAAACTGTTTTTT. It specifies CSASAGTTNEKLFF.

The J gene is TRBJ2-3, the V gene TRBV5-1; possibly TRBD2 for D (7 bases). Germline assignment: CDR1 SGHRS and CDR2 YFSETQ. V dropped 4 bases and J dropped 0 bases, with 15 bases sitting between them. CDR3 length: 16 residues. This CDR3 reads CASSPGRGPSTDTQYF. DNA of the CDR3: TGCGCCAGCAGCCCGGGGCGGGGGCCAAGCACAGATACGCAGTATTTT.